This TCR beta chain was retrieved from a study of blood T cells in healthy people across ages. On this clonotype itself: What it binds is unknown.

Study conclusions and caveats: Higher diversity, along with more naive CD4+ cells, distinguished long-lived donors from aged donors.

Then a second PCR, running roughly 6 to 11 cycles, was carried out with a sample-barcoded 5' primer and a J-beta primer mix. One entry per CDR3 protein, called by TCRdb with MiXCR from the 5' RACE reads. The data show approximately 690,000 distinct CDR3 sequences, 40% to 50% seen once. The CDR3 runs to 15 residues. V was pared by 6 bases and J by 0 bases, with 14 bases between. Germline V gene sequence: CDR1 MNHNY, CDR2 SVGAGI (reference sequence). No fewer than 6 micrograms of total RNA were isolated from every sample. The V call is TRBV6-6, the J call TRBJ1-1; possibly TRBD1 for D (6 bases). This receptor was taken from a man older than 75 in good health. The source material was blood. The CDR3 region is CASRPRGSLNTEAFF. In nucleotides, the CDR3 is TGTGCCAGCAGACCGAGGGGGAGCCTGAACACTGAAGCTTTCTTT.